The 21 T cell receptor beta chains given below trace back to one sample, sequenced in a study of cytomegalovirus exposure and HLA in healthy donors (dated by TCRdb to 2016 to 2017). The protocol used for the library was the immunoSEQ multiplex PCR assay. For the multiplex PCR, a mixture combining 60 forward primers for TCR Vbeta segments and 13 reverse primers for TCR Jbeta segments was used. TCRdb obtained this table from immuneACCESS and retained in-frame rearrangements with V and J assigned. These tables miss some clones; where compared with another copy, unresolved V genes account for less than half of the shortfall, and the remainder is unexplained. The sample has under 200,000 clones on record, 82% of them singletons. Jointly, the top ten make up roughly 1.6% of the sample. The source material was PBMCs. The receptors were gathered from a girl aged 5 to 17 in good health and CMV-seropositive.

This sequence joins TRBV9 and TRBJ1-5, with D possibly being TRBD1 (5 bases). Per the germline V gene, CDR1 is SGDLS and CDR2 is YYNGEE. The CDR3 runs 14 residues. The V end lost 2 bases, the J end lost 5 bases, and 11 bases lay between the germline ends. The CDR3: CASSVAGRDQPQHF. The CDR3 DNA follows: TGTGCCAGCAGCGTGGCAGGGAGGGATCAGCCCCAGCATTTT.

This chain links TRBV7-9 with TRBJ2-1; 10 bases map to TRBD2. CDR1 SEHNR and CDR2 FQNEAQ come from the germline V gene (reference sequence). V shed 2 bases and J 6 bases; nucleotides not matched to a gene: 13. The CDR3 runs to 18 residues. The CDR3, as DNA: TGTGCCAGCAGCTTACACCGGATTATAGCGGGAGGATGCAATGAGCAGTTCTTC. Translation gives CASSLHRIIAGGCNEQFF.

V gene TRBV5-4 combines with J gene TRBJ1-1, with 9 bases fitting TRBD1. V shed 3 bases and J 5 bases; nucleotides not matched to a gene: 8. The CDR3 runs to 15 residues. Germline assignment: CDR1 SGHNT and CDR2 YYREEE (reference sequence). The CDR3 here is CASSWGQGRGTEAFF. The CDR3 nucleotides read TGTGCCAGCAGCTGGGGACAGGGAAGGGGGACTGAAGCTTTCTTT.

The chain combines TRBV4-3 with TRBJ2-1; 11 bases map to TRBD2. The CDR3 totals 17 residues. Germline V gives CDR1 LGHNA, CDR2 YSLEER. V dropped 4 bases and J dropped 0; count of bases not matched to a gene: 5. The CDR3 loop reads CASSPASGGSSYNEQFF. The CDR3 nucleotides are TGCGCCAGCAGCCCCGCTAGCGGGGGGAGCTCCTACAATGAGCAGTTCTTC.

The rearrangement joins TRBV5-8 to TRBJ2-3; 7 bases line up with TRBD1. The CDR3 has 17 residues. The germline V gene has CDR1 SGHTS and CDR2 YDEGEE. Trimming took 4 bases from V and 2 from J; bases not matched to a gene: 13. The CDR3 DNA sequence: TGTGCCAGCAGCAAGCTTGGGACAGTCGATAACACAGATACGCAGTATTTT. Translation gives CASSKLGTVDNTDTQYF.

The chain has TRBV6-1 and TRBJ1-1, with D unclear. V was trimmed by 7 bases and J by 1 base, leaving 10 bases between them. In germline, CDR1 is MNHNS, CDR2 SASEGT. The CDR3 has 13 residues. The CDR3 loop is CASKQTENTEAFF. The CDR3 region has the DNA TGTGCCAGCAAGCAAACAGAGAACACTGAAGCTTTCTTT.

The gene calls are TRBV29-1 and TRBJ1-1; 9 bases agree with TRBD1. Per the germline V gene, CDR1 is SQVTM and CDR2 is ANQGSEA. This CDR3 spans 11 amino acids. The J segment lost 7 bases and the V segment lost 6 bases, leaving 3 bases of the junction unmatched. The chain's CDR3 is CSVLGQGEAFF. Written as DNA, the CDR3 is TGCAGCGTGTTGGGACAGGGTGAAGCTTTCTTT.

The chain employs TRBV6-1 and TRBJ1-5; D is perhaps TRBD1 (6 bases). Germline CDR1 is MNHNS and CDR2 is SASEGT. With 8 bases removed from V and 5 bases from J, the gap between germline ends came to 19 bases. The CDR3 consists of 15 residues. CDR3 sequence (DNA): TGTGCCAGCGGAGGACAGTCAGGCCCCTATCAGCCCCAGCATTTT. Its translation: CASGGQSGPYQPQHF.

The V and J genes are TRBV7-8 and TRBJ2-7; 14 positions match TRBD2. CDR3 length: 18 residues. With 2 bases clipped from V and 2 bases from J, the junction kept 8 bases outside the gene matches. Germline loops: CDR1 SGHVS, CDR2 FQNEAQ. In nucleotides, the CDR3 is TGTGCCAGCAGCTTACCGGGACTAGCGGGAGTTAACACCTACGAGCAGTACTTC. Its translation is CASSLPGLAGVNTYEQYF.

The V and J genes are TRBV5-3 and TRBJ1-1; 9 bases align to TRBD1. TRBV5-3 is recorded as an ORF, its role being uncertain. This CDR3 comprises 16 residues. V was pared by 1 base and J by 5 bases, with 9 bases of the junction left unmatched. The CDR3, as DNA: TGTGCCAGAAGCTTGTTGGCGGACAGGGGCCCGACTGAAGCTTTCTTT. Translating it yields CARSLLADRGPTEAFF.

This chain links TRBV15 with TRBJ1-1; TRBD1 is a possible D gene (6 bases). V lost 11 bases and J lost 0, with 13 bases in between. This CDR3 region has 13 residues. Germline CDR1 LNHNV, CDR2 YYDKDF (reference sequence). The CDR3 nucleotides read TGTGCCGCGACCCAGGGGTTGAACACTGAAGCTTTCTTT. Its protein product is CAATQGLNTEAFF.

This clone is a singleton in its sample. The rearrangement links TRBV5-1 to TRBJ2-7; 13 positions agree with TRBD2. This CDR3 is 13 amino acids long. The V gene's germline CDR1 is SGHRS and CDR2 YFSETQ. V was clipped by 9 bases and J by 4 bases; unmatched bases: 4. The CDR3 DNA reads as TGCGCCACCAGGACTAGCGGGAGTTACGAGCAGTACTTC. This gives the protein CATRTSGSYEQYF.

This clone was seen more than once but under ten times. This rearrangement joins TRBV5-1 to TRBJ2-1, with TRBD2 matching over 7 bases. V lost 0 bases to trimming and J lost 0 bases; unmatched junction nucleotides: 3. Germline CDR1 is SGHRS and CDR2 is YFSETQ. The CDR3 sequence is 16 residues long. CDR3 amino acids: CASSLVGGSSYNEQFF. For the CDR3, the DNA is TGCGCCAGCAGCTTGGTTGGCGGGAGCTCCTACAATGAGCAGTTCTTC.

In its sample, this clone was seen a few times. V and J are TRBV15 and TRBJ1-1; tentatively, D is TRBD1 (5 bases). The CDR3 contains 17 residues. Trimming left V 0 bases short and J 4 bases short, with 18 bases between. Germline assignment: CDR1 LNHNV and CDR2 YYDKDF (reference sequence). CDR3 residues: CATSRDWVDGTSTEAFF. DNA of the CDR3: TGTGCCACCAGCAGAGACTGGGTTGACGGGACTTCCACTGAAGCTTTCTTT.

The rearrangement uses TRBV2 and TRBJ2-5, with 9 bases matching TRBD2. The ends lost 5 bases at V and 9 bases at J; junction bases unmatched: 4. From germline, CDR1 is SNHLY and CDR2 FYNNEI. The CDR3 extends over 12 amino acids. CDR3 protein: CASSLLAGSQYF. CDR3 DNA: TGTGCCAGCAGTTTGCTAGCGGGATCCCAGTACTTC.

This clone occurred a few times. This sequence joins TRBV28 and TRBJ2-7, with 11 bases fitting TRBD1. V shed 2 bases, J shed 4 bases, and the junction held 4 bases outside the gene matches. CDR3 length equals 15 residues. CDR1 and CDR2 from the germline V gene are MDHEN and SYDVKM. Here the CDR3 reads CASSLRTGGSYEQYF. Written as DNA, the CDR3 is TGTGCCAGCAGTTTACGGACAGGGGGCAGTTACGAGCAGTACTTC.

Only one count was recorded for this clone. The V gene is TRBV19, the J gene TRBJ1-2, with D possibly being TRBD1 (5 bases). The CDR3 covers 13 residues. Between the trimmed V and J ends, which lost 3 bases and 7 bases, there was a span of 12 bases. Germline V gene data show CDR1 as LNHDA and CDR2 as SQIVND (reference sequence). The CDR3 nucleotides are TGTGCCAGTAGTATTTCGGGGGTCTTTGGCTACACCTTC. Residues: CASSISGVFGYTF.

This CDR3 reads CAISQRQGVEPYEQYF. CDR3 DNA sequence: TGTGCCATCAGTCAAAGACAGGGGGTAGAGCCCTACGAGCAGTACTTC. The chain links TRBV10-3 to TRBJ2-7, with TRBD1 matching 9 bases. The CDR3 runs to 16 residues. J was trimmed by 2 bases and V by 5 bases; bases with no gene match: 10. CDR1 and CDR2 from the germline V gene are ENHRY and SYGVKD.

The CDR3 here is CASSARGGSNQPQHF. The CDR3 DNA reads TGTGCCAGCAGCGCGCGGGGGGGTAGCAATCAGCCCCAGCATTTT. The chain carries TRBV7-9 and TRBJ1-5; the D gene is possibly TRBD1 (5 bases). With 5 bases removed from V and 0 bases from J, the gap between germline ends came to 11 bases. Per the germline V gene, CDR1 is SEHNR and CDR2 is FQNEAQ (reference sequence). This CDR3 region has 15 residues.

The chain combines TRBV28 with TRBJ2-7; TRBD1 agrees at 7 bases. Germline CDR1 MDHEN, CDR2 SYDVKM. The ends lost 5 bases at V and 0 bases at J; junction bases unmatched: 10. This CDR3 has 16 amino acids. The CDR3 DNA sequence: TGTGCCAGCAGTAAGCCGGGACAGACCATCTCCTACGAGCAGTACTTC. Its protein is CASSKPGQTISYEQYF.

The V gene is TRBV29-1, the J gene TRBJ1-3; a possible D gene is TRBD1 (5 bases). Germline V CDR1 and CDR2: SQVTM, ANQGSEA. V lost 1 base, J lost 5 bases, and 21 bases lay in between. The CDR3 runs 17 residues. Here the CDR3 DNA reads TGCAGCGTTGAAGCCACAGGCCCGGGACTGAACCGAAACACCATATATTTT. It encodes CSVEATGPGLNRNTIYF.